Sequencing of this TCR beta chain was carried out in a study of blood T cell repertoires in COVID-19. Turning to the study itself: Collection of acute and convalescent COVID-19 samples took place in the United States, Italy and Spain. Sample material is recorded as cDNA or gDNA derived from T cells, B-cell-depleted T cells, or PBMCs.

TCRdb's copy holds only in-frame clones and misses some; the assay was immunoSEQ multiplex PCR. Here the sample spans roughly 120,000 clones, more than 70% being singletons. Patients at the Seattle site were enrolled during active infection and followed longitudinally. Germline CDR1 reads MDHEN; CDR2 reads SYDVKM. With 7 bases removed from V and 1 base from J, the gap between germline ends came to 7 bases. The CDR3 consists of 12 residues. This chain links TRBV28 with TRBJ1-1; D is unresolved. The sequence derives from a woman of 80 years or more with COVID-19, enrolled during active disease. Sequencing used peripheral blood. The CDR3 DNA follows: TGTGCCAGCAATCAATGGAACACTGAAGCTTTCTTT. It encodes CASNQWNTEAFF.